Listed below are T cell receptor beta chains from one sample, sequenced in a study of T cells in narcolepsy. TCRdb's copy holds only in-frame clones and misses some; the assay was immunoSEQ multiplex PCR. The sample carries 25,000 to 35,000 clones, 83% recorded once. Sequencing was performed on memory (CD45RA-) CD4+ T cells from blood. Receptors were obtained from a human donor in good health. Both conserved end residues are part of each CDR3. A D gene is named only where the DNA matches it firmly. Expanded clones are given a class, and other clones once, few, many or no size at all.

J gene	D gene	V gene	clone size	CDR3 DNA	CDR3 protein
TRBJ2-2	.	TRBV19	.	TGTGCCAGTAGTATTACAGGACTTCTGAACACCGGGGAGCTGTTTTTT	CASSITGLLNTGELFF
TRBJ1-1	.	TRBV5-1	.	TGCGCCAGCAGCGACCTACAAAGTCACACTGAAGCTTTCTTT	CASSDLQSHTEAFF
TRBJ1-1	.	TRBV28	.	TGTGCCAGCAGTTTGAGTGGGCAAGGGAACACTGAAGCTTTCTTT	CASSLSGQGNTEAFF
TRBJ2-3	.	TRBV7-2	.	TGTGCCAGCAGCTTAGCGCCGTCAGATACGCAGTATTTT	CASSLAPSDTQYF
TRBJ2-2	.	TRBV7-2	.	TGTGCCAGCAGCTTAGGAGTAGGGAGGCCCACCGGGGAGCTGTTTTTT	CASSLGVGRPTGELFF
TRBJ1-1	.	TRBV28	.	TGTGCCAGCAGTTTATTGGGGCTAACCGGGGGGACTGAAGCTTTCTTT	CASSLLGLTGGTEAFF
TRBJ1-6	.	TRBV5-1	.	TGCGCCAGCAGCTTGGGGCTGGGGTTGGGTTCACCCCTCCACTTT	CASSLGLGLGSPLHF
TRBJ1-2	.	TRBV28	.	TGTGCCAGCAGTTTACCGGCGGTCTATGGCTACACCTTC	CASSLPAVYGYTF
TRBJ2-1	.	TRBV6-1	few	TGTGCCAGCACCTCAAGGACCTACAATGAGCAGTTCTTC	CASTSRTYNEQFF
TRBJ2-2	.	TRBV6-4	.	TGTGCCAGCAGTGCCACTCAGGGGACCGGGGAGCTGTTTTTT	CASSATQGTGELFF
TRBJ2-5	.	TRBV28	.	TGTGCCAGCAGTTTTGGAGGGCAACAAGAGACCCAGTACTTC	CASSFGGQQETQYF
TRBJ2-2	.	TRBV11-3	.	TGTGCCAGCAGCATTAGGGGGTATACCGGGGAGCTGTTTTTT	CASSIRGYTGELFF
TRBJ1-3	.	TRBV7-9	.	TGTGCCAGCAGCCCTAAAATCAGACTTGGAAACACCATATATTTT	CASSPKIRLGNTIYF
TRBJ1-2	TRBD1	TRBV2	.	TGTGCCAGCAGTGAAGGAGGGACAGCTCTCTATGGCTACACCTTC	CASSEGGTALYGYTF
TRBJ2-5	TRBD2	TRBV6-1	.	TGTGCCAGCAGTGAAACTATGACTAGCGGGTGGGAGACCCAGTACTTC	CASSETMTSGWETQYF
TRBJ2-1	.	TRBV7-2	.	TGTGCCAGCAGTTCCCAGCTCTCCTACAATGAGCAGTTCTTC	CASSSQLSYNEQFF
TRBJ2-5	.	TRBV28	.	TGTGCCAGCAGTTTTACGGGGGGCGGGGAGACCCAGTACTTC	CASSFTGGGETQYF
TRBJ2-2	TRBD1	TRBV6-1	.	TGTGCCAGCAGTGGACAGGGGGCCGGGGAGCTGTTTTTT	CASSGQGAGELFF
TRBJ1-2	.	TRBV30	.	TGTGCCTGGAGTAAGTACCGCCTATTGAGTGGCTACACCTTC	CAWSKYRLLSGYTF
TRBJ1-5	.	TRBV10-3	.	TGTGCCATCAGTGAGGGTGGGCTTCGTCAGCCCCAGCATTTT	CAISEGGLRQPQHF
TRBJ2-4	.	TRBV2	.	TGTGCCAGCCTCCCGGACTTAGCCAAAAACATTCAGTACTTC	CASLPDLAKNIQYF
TRBJ2-1	.	TRBV29-1	.	TGCAGCGTTGTCCCCCGAGACAAAGGCGCTGGAAATGAGCAGTTCTTC	CSVVPRDKGAGNEQFF
TRBJ2-3	TRBD2	TRBV7-2	.	TGTGCCAGCAGCCCCTTAGCGGGGGGGGGAGATACGCAGTATTTT	CASSPLAGGGDTQYF
TRBJ2-3	TRBD1	TRBV5-6	once	TGTGCCAGCAGCTCGGGACAGGGCACCTATACGCAGTATTTT	CASSSGQGTYTQYF
TRBJ1-4	.	TRBV7-9	.	TGTGCCAGCAGCTTAGCAGGGGCAGGGAGAAAACTGTTTTTT	CASSLAGAGRKLFF
TRBJ1-4	.	TRBV10-2	.	TGCGCCAGCAGTGAGTCGATAGGGTTGGCGGGGGCAGAACGTGAAAAACTGTTTTTT	CASSESIGLAGAEREKLFF
TRBJ1-6	.	TRBV19	few	TGTGCCAGTAGCTCCGGGGAGGGAAGCATCTTCCCCCTCCACTTT	CASSSGEGSIFPLHF
TRBJ1-4	.	TRBV7-9	few	TGTGCCAGCAGCCCTATCCGCAAAGAAAAACTGTTTTTT	CASSPIRKEKLFF
TRBJ1-2	.	TRBV6-5	.	TGTGCCAGCAGTTCTACAGGGATTGGGGCTATCTATGGCTACACCTTC	CASSSTGIGAIYGYTF
TRBJ1-1	.	TRBV5-1	few	TGCGCCAGCAGCAAAGGTGGAAGCAGCTTGAACACTGAAGCTTTCTTT	CASSKGGSSLNTEAFF
TRBJ1-3	TRBD1	TRBV5-6	once	TGTGCCAGCAGTCCCCCCCCCGGACAGGTTGGATCTGGAAACACCATATATTTT	CASSPPPGQVGSGNTIYF
TRBJ2-1	.	TRBV19	.	TGTGCCAGTAGTATTCCGTTTAGGGGGGCCTCCCACAATGAGCAGTTCTTC	CASSIPFRGASHNEQFF
TRBJ1-6	TRBD1	TRBV27	.	TGTGCCAGCAGTCCAGGACAGGCCCATAATTCACCCCTCCACTTT	CASSPGQAHNSPLHF
TRBJ2-7	.	TRBV5-1	.	TGCGCCAGCAGCCCTAATGAGAAAGACGAGCAGTACTTC	CASSPNEKDEQYF
TRBJ1-1	.	TRBV2	.	TGTGCCAGCAGTGAAGTTCGGAGGGACACTGAAGCTTTCTTT	CASSEVRRDTEAFF
TRBJ1-4	.	TRBV6-6	once	TGTGCCAGCAGCCTGGGAGGCACTAATGAAAAACTGTTTTTT	CASSLGGTNEKLFF
TRBJ2-5	.	TRBV5-1	.	TGCGCCAGCAGCTCAGGTGACGGGGAGACCCAGTACTTC	CASSSGDGETQYF
TRBJ2-6	.	TRBV19	.	TGTGCCAGTAAGGGTATGGACTCTGGGGCCAACGTCCTGACTTTC	CASKGMDSGANVLTF
TRBJ1-1	TRBD1	TRBV13	.	TGTGCCAGCAGCTTAGCGGGCTTACAGGGGATGAACACTGAAGCTTTCTTT	CASSLAGLQGMNTEAFF
TRBJ1-4	.	TRBV5-4	.	TGTGCCAGCAGCTTTCTCTCCGGGACCGGGAGTAATGAAAAACTGTTTTTT	CASSFLSGTGSNEKLFF
TRBJ1-2	.	TRBV6-6	.	TGTGCCAGCAAGACAGACCGTAACTATGGCTACACCTTC	CASKTDRNYGYTF
TRBJ2-3	.	TRBV13	.	TGTGCCAGCAGCTCCCATTTTGGCGGGGTTGGCACAGATACGCAGTATTTT	CASSSHFGGVGTDTQYF
TRBJ2-2	TRBD1	TRBV5-8	once	TGTGCCAGCGCTGGGTTGACAGGGGTCCTTACCGGGGAGCTGTTTTTT	CASAGLTGVLTGELFF